The sequence of this T cell receptor beta chain was determined in a study of cytomegalovirus exposure and HLA in healthy donors. Points from the study as a whole: A list of around 150 TCR beta chains associated with cytomegalovirus was given. With further analysis later on, most CMV-associated TCR beta chains appeared HLA-restricted.

Researchers ran the PCR with 60 Vbeta and 13 Jbeta primers. Repertoires were generated with immunoSEQ multiplex PCR, while TCRdb's copy carries only in-frame clones and drops some. This repertoire shows about 130,000 clones, 84% found once; its top ten account for 2% to 3%. Regarding donors, all were healthy bone marrow donors. The CDR3 length is 13 residues. From germline, CDR1 is LNHDA and CDR2 SQIVND (reference sequence). Of note for this clone: Its matching antigen is unknown. At one boundary the junction diverges from the germline segment, which might be a read error.

Sequencing was done on a sample of PBMCs. This TCR came from a middle-aged man in good health and CMV-seronegative. The chain links TRBV19 to TRBJ1-1; D is possibly TRBD1 (6 bases). For the CDR3, the DNA is TGTGCCAGTAGTACTGGACAGAACACTGAATCTTTCTTT. The encoded protein is CASSTGQNTESFF.